Listed below are T cell receptor beta chains from one sample, sequenced in a study of T cells in Graves' hyperthyroidism and ophthalmopathy. TCRdb passed the multiplex PCR reads through MiXCR, listing each CDR3 protein once. The sample lists 300,000 to 450,000 distinct CDR3 sequences; around 14% were seen once. Sequencing was done on a sample of blood. Receptors originate from a woman between 55 and 75 years old with Graves' hyperthyroidism. Both conserved end residues are part of each CDR3. D genes are given only for firm matches. A clone size is listed for some rows: how often the clone was seen (once, few, many), or a class if it is expanded.

v_gene: TRBV7-2
j_gene: TRBJ2-5
d_gene: -
abundance: few
CDR3nt: TGTGCCAGTAACCACAGGGACCAAGAGACCCAGTACTTC
CDR3aa: CASNHRDQETQYF

v_gene: TRBV6-1
j_gene: TRBJ2-1
d_gene: TRBD2
abundance: many
CDR3nt: TGTGCCAGCAGGGTCAGGGGACTAGCGGGATATTCTAGGAACAATGAGCAGTTCTTC
CDR3aa: CASRVRGLAGYSRNNEQFF

v_gene: TRBV30
j_gene: TRBJ1-1
d_gene: -
abundance: many
CDR3nt: TGTGCCTGGAGTGTACTTTTCCGGGCGAACACTGAAGCTTTCTTT
CDR3aa: CAWSVLFRANTEAFF

v_gene: TRBV12-5
j_gene: TRBJ2-3
d_gene: -
abundance: -
CDR3nt: TGTGCTAGTGGTTCTCGACGTGCTAGCACAGATACGCAGTATTTT
CDR3aa: CASGSRRASTDTQYF

v_gene: TRBV5-1
j_gene: TRBJ2-7
d_gene: -
abundance: -
CDR3nt: TGCGCCAGCAGCTCGAAAAAAAAGGGGCCACCGGGATCCTACGAGCAGTACTTC
CDR3aa: CASSSKKKGPPGSYEQYF

v_gene: TRBV6-1
j_gene: TRBJ2-2
d_gene: -
abundance: few
CDR3nt: TGTGCCAGCATTCGGACACCGACCACCGGGGAGCTGTTTTTT
CDR3aa: CASIRTPTTGELFF

v_gene: TRBV28
j_gene: TRBJ2-7
d_gene: -
abundance: -
CDR3nt: TGTGCCAGCAGCCCTGGGACACTTTCCTACGAGCAGTACTTC
CDR3aa: CASSPGTLSYEQYF

v_gene: TRBV5-1
j_gene: TRBJ1-1
d_gene: -
abundance: many
CDR3nt: TGCGCCAGCAGCTTGGCCGCGGGATACACTGAAGCTTTCTTT
CDR3aa: CASSLAAGYTEAFF

v_gene: TRBV4-1
j_gene: TRBJ1-5
d_gene: -
abundance: -
CDR3nt: TGCGCCAGCAGCCAAGAGGTAGTGGGCAATCAGCCCCAGCATTTT
CDR3aa: CASSQEVVGNQPQHF

v_gene: TRBV3-1
j_gene: TRBJ1-1
d_gene: -
abundance: many
CDR3nt: TGTGCCAGCAGCCGAGGGGGGGACACTGAAGCTTTCTTT
CDR3aa: CASSRGGDTEAFF

v_gene: TRBV28
j_gene: TRBJ2-4
d_gene: TRBD2
abundance: -
CDR3nt: TGTGCCAGCAGTTTCCTCAGACTAGCGGGAGGGCCGGGAAACATTCAGTACTTC
CDR3aa: CASSFLRLAGGPGNIQYF

v_gene: TRBV7-2
j_gene: TRBJ2-1
d_gene: TRBD2
abundance: -
CDR3nt: TGTGCCAGCAGCTTTAGCGGGAGGATCAATGAGCAGTTCTTC
CDR3aa: CASSFSGRINEQFF

v_gene: TRBV19
j_gene: TRBJ2-7
d_gene: -
abundance: -
CDR3nt: TGTGCCAGTAGTATTTGGGGAGGCTACGAGCAGTACTTC
CDR3aa: CASSIWGGYEQYF

v_gene: TRBV2
j_gene: TRBJ2-7
d_gene: TRBD1
abundance: many
CDR3nt: TGTGCCAGCACCGGACAGGGCTACGAGCAGTACTTC
CDR3aa: CASTGQGYEQYF

v_gene: TRBV11-3
j_gene: TRBJ1-6
d_gene: -
abundance: -
CDR3nt: TGCGCCAGCAGCACACCTTGGGGGGATCGGGATTCACCCCTCCACTTT
CDR3aa: CASSTPWGDRDSPLHF

v_gene: TRBV19
j_gene: TRBJ2-1
d_gene: -
abundance: few
CDR3nt: TGTGCCAGTAGTTTGGGACTTGATTTAAACAATGAGCAGTTCTTC
CDR3aa: CASSLGLDLNNEQFF

v_gene: TRBV24-1
j_gene: TRBJ2-5
d_gene: -
abundance: few
CDR3nt: TGTGCCACCAGTGAGGGTAGCGGACTCCAAGAGACCCAGTACTTC
CDR3aa: CATSEGSGLQETQYF

v_gene: TRBV28
j_gene: TRBJ2-7
d_gene: -
abundance: -
CDR3nt: TGTGCCAGCAGTCAAATGGATGGGGAGCAGTACTTC
CDR3aa: CASSQMDGEQYF

v_gene: TRBV5-1
j_gene: TRBJ2-7
d_gene: TRBD2
abundance: -
CDR3nt: TGCGCCAGCAGCTTGGGGACTAGCGGCGCGCGGCAGTACTTC
CDR3aa: CASSLGTSGARQYF

v_gene: TRBV3-1
j_gene: TRBJ2-5
d_gene: -
abundance: many
CDR3nt: TGTGCCAGCAGCCCGAGCGCAGAGACCCAGTACTTC
CDR3aa: CASSPSAETQYF

v_gene: TRBV6-2/TRBV6-3
j_gene: TRBJ2-7
d_gene: -
abundance: few
CDR3nt: TGTGCCAGCAGTTACTCTAGCGGGCAGGGGTACGAGCAGTACTTC
CDR3aa: CASSYSSGQGYEQYF

v_gene: TRBV11-2
j_gene: TRBJ1-1
d_gene: -
abundance: many
CDR3nt: TGTGCCAGCAAGGGAGAAGGGGGAGACACTGAAGCTTTCTTT
CDR3aa: CASKGEGGDTEAFF

v_gene: TRBV12-3/TRBV12-4
j_gene: TRBJ2-7
d_gene: -
abundance: many
CDR3nt: TGTGCCAGCAGTTTCTCTTCCTCCGAGCAGTACTTC
CDR3aa: CASSFSSSEQYF

v_gene: TRBV10-3
j_gene: TRBJ2-3
d_gene: -
abundance: many
CDR3nt: TGTGCCATCAGTGCCGACGGAAACACAGATACGCAGTATTTT
CDR3aa: CAISADGNTDTQYF

v_gene: TRBV5-1
j_gene: TRBJ2-1
d_gene: -
abundance: many
CDR3nt: TGCGCCAGCGCTCCACGGCTAGTGGGAGAAGAGCAGTTCTTC
CDR3aa: CASAPRLVGEEQFF

v_gene: TRBV12-5
j_gene: TRBJ1-1
d_gene: -
abundance: many
CDR3nt: TGTGCTAGTGGTCCTGGGCAAAGGGCTGAAGCTTTCTTT
CDR3aa: CASGPGQRAEAFF

v_gene: TRBV11-2
j_gene: TRBJ2-5
d_gene: -
abundance: many
CDR3nt: TGTGCCAGCAGCTTAGACCGTCAAGCTGGGTCCCAGTACTTC
CDR3aa: CASSLDRQAGSQYF

v_gene: TRBV7-2
j_gene: TRBJ2-7
d_gene: -
abundance: many
CDR3nt: TGTGCCAGCAGCTCCGCCGAGCCCCGGGGCGGGCTGAGCTCCTACGAGCAGTACTTC
CDR3aa: CASSSAEPRGGLSSYEQYF

v_gene: TRBV27
j_gene: TRBJ2-7
d_gene: -
abundance: few
CDR3nt: TGTGCCAGCAGTGCTCCGGGTCATGACCAATACGAGCAGTACTTC
CDR3aa: CASSAPGHDQYEQYF

v_gene: TRBV30
j_gene: TRBJ1-6
d_gene: -
abundance: many
CDR3nt: TGTGCCTGGAGTGCAAATTCACCCCTCCACTTT
CDR3aa: CAWSANSPLHF